The following is a T cell receptor beta chain sequence with its context. TCRdb used MiXCR to reprocess the RT-PCR reads, holding one entry per CDR3 protein. This table holds fewer than 30,000 distinct CDR3 sequences, about 8% found once. These data come from a study of patients and donors after allogeneic stem cell transplantation. The CDR3 runs to 14 residues. The receptor's source is a human donor who was either an allogeneic HSCT recipient or a stem cell or donor lymphocyte infusion donor (not recorded which). It is not recorded whose cells these are; they may come from a transplant donor. V is TRBV21-1 and J is TRBJ2-1; the DNA was not compared with TRBD2, the D call given in the table. TRBV21-1 is classified as a pseudogene. Sequencing was performed on blood, either unsorted or a sorted T cell fraction (not recorded which). The CDR3, as DNA: TGTGCCAGCAGCAAAGAAGAGTTCGCGGGTGAGCAGTTCTTC. Translation: CASSKEEFAGEQFF.